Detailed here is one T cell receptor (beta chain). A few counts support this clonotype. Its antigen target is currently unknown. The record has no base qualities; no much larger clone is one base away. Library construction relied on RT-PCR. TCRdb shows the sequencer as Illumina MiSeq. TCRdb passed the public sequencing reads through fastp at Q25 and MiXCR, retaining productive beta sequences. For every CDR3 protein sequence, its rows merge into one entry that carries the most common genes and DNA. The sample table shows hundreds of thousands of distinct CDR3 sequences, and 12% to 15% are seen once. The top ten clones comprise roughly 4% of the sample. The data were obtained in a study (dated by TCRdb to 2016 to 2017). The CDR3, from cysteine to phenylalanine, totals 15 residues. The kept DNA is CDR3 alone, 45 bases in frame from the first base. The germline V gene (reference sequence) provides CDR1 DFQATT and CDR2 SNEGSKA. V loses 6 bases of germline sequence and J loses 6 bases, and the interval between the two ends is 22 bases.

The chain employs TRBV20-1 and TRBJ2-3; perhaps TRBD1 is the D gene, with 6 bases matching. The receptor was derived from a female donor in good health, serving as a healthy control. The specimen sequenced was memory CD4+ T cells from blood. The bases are TGCAGTGCCCTCTGGGGGCAGGGGTCCCCGGATACGCAGTATTTT. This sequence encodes CSALWGQGSPDTQYF.